Below, 20 T cell receptor beta chains from the same sample are listed, as sequenced in a study of cytomegalovirus exposure and HLA in healthy donors. The primer mix had 60 Vbeta and 13 Jbeta primers. Using immunoSEQ multiplex PCR, the repertoire was profiled, and TCRdb retains in-frame clones only, with some absent. The sample shows under 130,000 clones, approximately 72% of them seen only once. Source material: PBMCs. All receptors derive from a man in his thirties or forties in good health and CMV-seronegative.

V gene TRBV4-1 combines with J gene TRBJ1-3; 7 nucleotides line up with TRBD1. The CDR3 loop spans 17 amino acids. Trimming at V came to 1 base and at J to 0 bases, leaving 6 bases not matched to a gene. Germline V CDR1 and CDR2: MGHRA, YSYEKL. Here the CDR3 DNA reads TGCGCCAGCAGCCAAGCACTCAGGGGGTCCTCTGGAAACACCATATATTTT. Its translation is CASSQALRGSSGNTIYF.

The chain links TRBV7-3 to TRBJ2-3; unclear D gene. Trimming removed 1 base at V and 3 bases at J, with 5 bases between. Germline V CDR1 and CDR2: SGHTA, FQGTGA. CDR3 length: 13 amino acids. The CDR3 here is CASSLSRTDTQYF. Written as DNA, the CDR3 is TGTGCCAGCAGCTTAAGCAGGACAGATACGCAGTATTTT.

V is TRBV28 and J is TRBJ1-5, with D possibly TRBD1 on 6 matching bases. The germline V gene has CDR1 MDHEN and CDR2 SYDVKM. The CDR3 totals 16 residues. Trimming took 2 bases from V and 3 from J, leaving 14 bases between them. The DNA for the CDR3 is TGTGCCAGCAGTTTACCATGGACAGTTAACAATCAGCCCCAGCATTTT. Its protein product is CASSLPWTVNNQPQHF.

This clone has just a few counts. The rearrangement uses TRBV6-5 and TRBJ2-3; 7 positions match TRBD2. This CDR3 is built from 13 residues. With 6 bases clipped from V and 4 bases from J, the junction kept 4 bases outside the gene matches. CDR1 is MNHEY and CDR2 is SVGAGI in the germline V gene. The CDR3 DNA follows: TGTGCCAGCAGGACCGGGAGGTCAGATACGCAGTATTTT. Translating gives CASRTGRSDTQYF.

The chain combines TRBV7-9 with TRBJ1-1, with TRBD1 identical over 8 bases. The CDR3 covers 14 residues. The V gene's germline CDR1 is SEHNR and CDR2 FQNEAQ (reference sequence). J lost 8 bases, V lost 3 bases, and 8 bases had no gene match. The CDR3 DNA reads TGTGCCAGCAGCTTTGGACAGGGTCCCTTCGAAGCTTTCTTT. The encoded protein is CASSFGQGPFEAFF.

J is TRBJ1-2 and V is TRBV29-1; weak D call: TRBD1 (6 bases). CDR3 length equals 14 residues. CDR1 is SQVTM, CDR2 ANQGSEA, per germline. Trimming stripped 3 bases from V and 0 bases from J, with 11 bases between. The CDR3: CSVESGDANYGYTF. The CDR3 DNA sequence: TGCAGCGTTGAGTCAGGGGACGCTAACTATGGCTACACCTTC.

This clone was found a few times. The V call is TRBV29-1, the J call TRBJ2-7; D is undetermined. The CDR3 extends over 12 amino acids. Trimming took off 4 bases at V and 1 base at J, with 8 bases between the two ends. Germline V lookup: CDR1 SQVTM, CDR2 ANQGSEA. CDR3 protein: CSVAPQSYEQYF. As DNA, the CDR3 is TGCAGCGTTGCTCCTCAGTCCTACGAGCAGTACTTC.

In its sample, this clone was seen once. The chain has TRBV15 and TRBJ2-1; 7 nucleotides align to TRBD1. The CDR3 contains 16 residues. Germline V lookup: CDR1 LNHNV, CDR2 YYDKDF (reference sequence). Trimming removed 0 bases from V and 7 bases from J; junction bases left unmatched: 9. For the CDR3, the DNA is TGTGCCACCAGCAGAGAAGGGGGACCGACAGGGAATGAGCAGTTCTTC. Translated: CATSREGGPTGNEQFF.

The genes are TRBV11-1 and TRBJ2-5, with 8 bases fitting TRBD2. J gave up 1 base and V 4 bases, and 11 bases lay outside the gene matches. The germline CDR1 and CDR2 sequences are SGHAT and FQDESV (reference sequence). This CDR3 is built from 17 residues. In DNA, the CDR3 is TGTGCCAGCAGCTCAGGACTAGCTGCCCTCATCCAAGAGACCCAGTACTTC. The encoded protein is CASSSGLAALIQETQYF.

The chain joins TRBV2 to TRBJ1-6; possible D gene TRBD1, 5 bases. This CDR3 contains 16 residues. CDR1 SNHLY and CDR2 FYNNEI come from the germline V gene. V was trimmed by 7 bases and J by 6 bases, leaving 19 bases between them. This CDR3 is CASKEAQGQPNSPLHF. The CDR3 DNA is TGTGCCAGCAAAGAGGCGCAGGGCCAGCCTAATTCACCCCTCCACTTT.

This clone was counted a single time. The chain couples TRBV5-1 to TRBJ2-2; D call uncertain. CDR1 and CDR2 (germline): SGHRS, YFSETQ. Trimming cost V 0 bases and J 4 bases, with 10 bases left between them. This CDR3 has 15 amino acids. The CDR3 protein is CASSLVRRSTGELFF. CDR3 nucleotides: TGCGCCAGCAGCTTGGTCAGGCGAAGCACCGGGGAGCTGTTTTTT.

Remarks on this clone: Other DNA sequences in this sample translate to the same CDR3. This chain uses TRBV28 with TRBJ2-3, with a possible D match to TRBD1 (5 bases). CDR1 is MDHEN, CDR2 SYDVKM, per germline. The CDR3 extends over 13 amino acids. Between the trimmed V and J ends, which lost 6 bases and 4 bases, there was a span of 11 bases. CDR3 residues: CASSTQGPDTQYF. Here the CDR3 DNA reads TGTGCCAGCAGCACGCAGGGCCCAGATACGCAGTATTTT.

In this sample, this clone turned up a few times. The chain is built from TRBV2 and TRBJ2-7; TRBD1 agrees at 12 bases. This CDR3 spans 14 amino acids. In germline, CDR1 is SNHLY, CDR2 FYNNEI. The ends lost 7 bases at V and 4 bases at J; junction bases unmatched: 5. CDR3 sequence: CASIRDRGQYEQYF. For the CDR3, the DNA is TGTGCCAGCATCCGGGACAGGGGGCAATACGAGCAGTACTTC.

The rearrangement links TRBV7-9 to TRBJ2-4; TRBD2 is a possible D gene (7 bases). V lost 2 bases and J lost 5, with 13 bases in between. The germline gives CDR1 SEHNR, CDR2 FQNEAQ (reference sequence). The CDR3 covers 15 residues. In DNA, the CDR3 is TGTGCCAGCAGCTTAAAGGGGAGGGGGGAAAACATTCAGTACTTC. Translated: CASSLKGRGENIQYF.

The chain couples TRBV2 to TRBJ1-5; tentative D call: TRBD1 (5 bases). The V gene's germline CDR1 is SNHLY and CDR2 FYNNEI. V shed 7 bases and J shed 6 bases, with 13 bases lying between them. CDR3 length equals 13 residues. As DNA, the CDR3 is TGTGCCAGCAACCCAGGGTTGGGTCAGCCCCAGCATTTT. This gives the protein CASNPGLGQPQHF.

The genes are TRBV2 and TRBJ2-7, with D possibly matching TRBD2 (7 bases). With 7 bases removed from V and 6 bases from J, the gap between germline ends came to 10 bases. The CDR3 runs 11 residues. Per the germline V gene, CDR1 is SNHLY and CDR2 is FYNNEI. The CDR3 DNA sequence: TGTGCCAGCAAGGGAGGGGGCGAGCAGTACTTC. Translated, it gives CASKGGGEQYF.

The V call is TRBV28, the J call TRBJ1-1; tentative D call: TRBD1 (6 bases). The CDR3 extends over 14 amino acids. Trimming removed 5 bases at V and 14 bases at J, with 24 bases between. CDR1 MDHEN and CDR2 SYDVKM come from the germline V gene. The CDR3 loop reads CASSRLISTGWRFF. The CDR3, as DNA: TGTGCCAGCAGTCGACTCATTTCGACAGGTTGGAGGTTCTTT.

V gene TRBV27 combines with J gene TRBJ2-7; D remains unclear. Germline V gene lookup returns CDR1 MNHEY and CDR2 SMNVEV (reference sequence). V dropped 0 bases and J dropped 4 bases, with 7 bases sitting between them. The CDR3 runs to 13 residues. The CDR3 sequence: CASSLSILYEQYF. Written as DNA, the CDR3 is TGTGCCAGCAGTTTATCAATACTATACGAGCAGTACTTC.

The chain uses TRBV9 and TRBJ2-3, with D perhaps TRBD2 (5 bases). Trimming pared 0 bases from V and 5 bases from J, leaving 13 bases between. The germline gives CDR1 SGDLS, CDR2 YYNGEE. This CDR3 comprises 15 residues. The CDR3 coding sequence is TGTGCCAGCAGCGTAGGAGGGATGCGGCAAGATACGCAGTATTTT. It is translated as CASSVGGMRQDTQYF.

J is TRBJ2-2 and V is TRBV7-3; unclear D gene. The length of the CDR3 is 14 residues. The germline CDR1 and CDR2 sequences are SGHTA and FQGTGA. The ends were cut back, 3 bases at V and 2 bases at J, with 7 bases in the middle. The CDR3 loop reads CASSLSRNTGELFF. The DNA for the CDR3 is TGTGCCAGCAGCTTGTCCAGAAACACCGGGGAGCTGTTTTTT.